The clone carrying this T cell receptor delta chain was seen a few times. Its antigen is undetermined. Alphabeta T cells were depleted, then CD3+ Vdelta1+ Vdelta2- thymocytes were FACS-sorted. Trimming took off 0 bases at V and 1 base at J, with 21 bases between the two ends. The CDR3 has 19 amino acids. Germline V CDR1 and CDR2: TSWWSYY, QGS. These data are taken from a study of Vδ1+ human thymocytes. Study-level findings and limits: In the thymus, TRG and TRD repertoires looked highly polyclonal with Gaussian CDR3 lengths.

The template was reverse-transcribed extracted RNA. The CDR3 regions were amplified by multiplex PCR from V-gene primers to a constant-region primer. TCRdb reanalysed the multiplex PCR reads with CATT. This table has some 27,000 delta-chain clones, more than 6% appearing once. The chain links TRDV1 to TRDJ1, with D possibly being TRDD2 or TRDD3 (6 bases each). The clonotype was recovered from a girl under three years old who had congenital heart surgery. Sequences were obtained from Vdelta1+ gamma-delta thymocytes from the thymus. Regarding subset: FACS-sorted CD3+ TCRalphabeta- TCRVdelta1+ TCRVdelta2- thymocytes. The CDR3 loop is CALGELRPSIWGFTDKLIF. For the CDR3, the DNA is TGTGCTCTTGGGGAACTACGACCTTCCATCTGGGGATTCACCGATAAACTCATCTTT.